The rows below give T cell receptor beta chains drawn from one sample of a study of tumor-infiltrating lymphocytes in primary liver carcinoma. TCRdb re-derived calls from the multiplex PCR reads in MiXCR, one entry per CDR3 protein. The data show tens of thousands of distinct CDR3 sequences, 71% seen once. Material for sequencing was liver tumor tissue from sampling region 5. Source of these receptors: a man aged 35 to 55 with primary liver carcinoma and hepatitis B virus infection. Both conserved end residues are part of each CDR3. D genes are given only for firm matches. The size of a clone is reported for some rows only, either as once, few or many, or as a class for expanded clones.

CDR3: CSVGTTVDETGETQYF; DNA: TGCAGCGTTGGGACTACCGTGGACGAAACGGGAGAGACCCAGTACTTC; D: NA; J: TRBJ2-5; size: once; V: TRBV29-1
CDR3: CANSSLGLGEQYF; DNA: TGTGCCAACAGTTCCCTTGGACTAGGCGAGCAATACTTC; D: TRBD2; J: TRBJ2-7; size: NA; V: TRBV12-3/TRBV12-4
CDR3: CASTLVKVGGALVKNIQYF; DNA: TGTGCCAGCACTTTAGTGAAGGTGGGGGGGGCCCTGGTCAAAAACATTCAGTACTTC; D: NA; J: TRBJ2-4; size: NA; V: TRBV28
CDR3: CASSSPKKGRQNAEAFF; DNA: TGTGCCAGCAGCTCCCCCAAAAAAGGCCGACAAAACGCTGAAGCTTTCTTT; D: NA; J: TRBJ1-1; size: NA; V: TRBV7-9
CDR3: CASSDPGQTNTYEQYF; DNA: TGTGCCAGCAGTGACCCCGGGCAGACCAATACCTACGAGCAGTACTTC; D: NA; J: TRBJ2-7; size: NA; V: TRBV2
CDR3: CASREGTGELFF; DNA: TGTGCCAGCAGGGAGGGCACCGGGGAGCTGTTTTTT; D: NA; J: TRBJ2-2; size: NA; V: TRBV28
CDR3: CAWSPLAGSYNEQFF; DNA: TGTGCCTGGAGCCCACTAGCGGGGTCCTACAATGAGCAGTTCTTC; D: TRBD2; J: TRBJ2-1; size: many; V: TRBV30
CDR3: CASGALGQTNTGELFF; DNA: TGTGCCAGCGGCGCCCTGGGACAAACAAACACAGGGGAGCTGTTTTTT; D: NA; J: TRBJ2-2; size: NA; V: TRBV11-2
CDR3: CASSLGMGASYEQYF; DNA: TGTGCCAGCAGCTTAGGGATGGGGGCGTCCTACGAGCAGTACTTC; D: NA; J: TRBJ2-7; size: many; V: TRBV7-9
CDR3: CASSHDRTVRNTGELFF; DNA: TGTGCCAGCAGCCATGATAGGACAGTGCGGAACACCGGGGAGCTGTTTTTT; D: NA; J: TRBJ2-2; size: NA; V: TRBV4-2
CDR3: CASSFRGVGNTIHF; DNA: TGTGCCAGCAGTTTTAGGGGGGTTGGAAACACCATACATTTT; D: NA; J: TRBJ1-3; size: NA; V: TRBV6-5
CDR3: CTSSGTSGTDTQYF; DNA: TGTACCAGCAGTGGGACTAGCGGCACAGATACGCAGTATTTT; D: TRBD2; J: TRBJ2-3; size: NA; V: TRBV6-1
CDR3: CAGSQVGRENTGELFF; DNA: TGTGCCGGCAGCCAAGTCGGGCGGGAGAACACCGGGGAGCTATTTTTT; D: TRBD2; J: TRBJ2-2; size: NA; V: TRBV4-2
CDR3: CAISESEGLGGNEQFF; DNA: TGTGCCATCAGTGAGTCGGAAGGGCTTGGAGGCAATGAGCAGTTCTTC; D: NA; J: TRBJ2-1; size: NA; V: TRBV10-3